The next 16 T cell receptor beta chains were all read from a single sample in a study of CD8 T cells in ankylosing spondylitis. Study-wide results and caveats: A TCR beta motif of fewer than ten highly homologous variants seemed to mark ankylosing spondylitis blood.

Antigens for these TCRs are unknown. TCRdb reprocessed the 5' RACE reads with MiXCR, giving one entry per CDR3 protein. The table shows 350,000 to 550,000 distinct CDR3 sequences, with approximately 26% occurring only once. The sample was blood, either unsorted or a sorted T cell fraction (not recorded which). The source of these receptors is a male donor with ankylosing spondylitis.

This clonotype has a handful of counts. The gene calls are TRBV11-2 and TRBJ2-3; TRBD1 matches at 7 bases. Germline V CDR1 and CDR2: SGHAT, FQNNGV. V lost 9 bases and J lost 1; bases outside the gene matches: 4. The CDR3 has 13 residues. The CDR3, as DNA: TGTGCCAGTTCTACAGGGGGCACAGATACGCAGTATTTT. Encoded protein: CASSTGGTDTQYF.

This clonotype appeared a few times. The chain links TRBV29-1 to TRBJ1-1; TRBD1 aligns across 10 bases. With V trimmed by 7 bases and J by 5 bases, 7 bases remained unmatched. The CDR3 totals 13 residues. Germline CDR1 and CDR2: SQVTM and ANQGSEA. Here the CDR3 DNA reads TGCAGCGACCCTGGACAGGGGGGGACTGAAGCTTTCTTT. Amino acid sequence: CSDPGQGGTEAFF.

The rearrangement joins TRBV27 to TRBJ2-1; unclear D gene. The V gene lost 11 bases and the J gene lost 8 bases, with 10 bases spanning the gap. This CDR3 spans 10 amino acids. Germline-derived CDR1 and CDR2 are MNHEY and SMNVEV (reference sequence). This chain's CDR3 is CAPWSDEQFF. Written as DNA, the CDR3 is TGTGCCCCTTGGTCCGATGAGCAGTTCTTC.

This clonotype has only a few counts. The chain joins TRBV2 to TRBJ2-7, with a possible D match to TRBD2 (6 bases). Germline CDR1 is SNHLY and CDR2 is FYNNEI. Trimming shortened V by 6 bases and J by 12 bases, and 30 bases separated the two germline ends. This CDR3 is 16 amino acids long. CDR3 DNA sequence: TGTGCCAGCAGAGAATATGGCGGGATACTCTCTACGAAGGTGTACTTC. This codes for CASREYGGILSTKVYF.

A single count supports this clonotype. The chain couples TRBV4-1 to TRBJ2-5; 9 nucleotides agree with TRBD2. CDR1 and CDR2 (germline): MGHRA, YSYEKL. V lost 3 bases to trimming and J lost 3 bases; unmatched junction nucleotides: 5. The CDR3 extends over 15 amino acids. CDR3 coding DNA: TGCGCCAGCAGCCATGGATTAGCGGGAGAAGAGACCCAGTACTTC. Protein: CASSHGLAGEETQYF.

This clonotype was found a few times. The gene calls are TRBV24-1 and TRBJ2-5; 8 bases are shared with TRBD2. The CDR3 has 12 amino acids. J lost 5 bases, V lost 9 bases, and 4 bases had no gene match. Germline V CDR1 and CDR2: KGHDR, SFDVKD. The CDR3 protein is CATRAGEETQYF. The CDR3 DNA sequence: TGTGCCACCCGAGCGGGAGAGGAGACCCAGTACTTC.

This clonotype was recorded a few times. The CDR3 DNA reads as TGCAGTGCTAGAGGAGGAACATATAGCAATCAGCCCCAGCATTTT. This codes for CSARGGTYSNQPQHF. The chain couples TRBV20-1 to TRBJ1-5; no reliable D call. The CDR3 is made up of 15 amino acids. Trimming pared 1 base from V and 0 bases from J, leaving 10 bases between. The V gene's germline CDR1 is DFQATT and CDR2 SNEGSKA (reference sequence).

This chain connects TRBV12-3 or TRBV12-4 to TRBJ2-1, with D maybe TRBD1 (6 bases). V shed 2 bases and J shed 8 bases, with 16 bases lying between them. The CDR3 contains 15 residues. CDR3 sequence reads: CASSLSRGGWDEQFF. For the CDR3, the DNA is TGTGCCAGCAGTTTAAGCCGTGGGGGCTGGGATGAGCAGTTCTTC.

The chain has TRBV6-2 or TRBV6-3 and TRBJ2-2; TRBD2 aligns across 14 bases. CDR3 length: 16 residues. The germline gives CDR1 MNHEY, CDR2 SVGEGT. Trimming at V came to 6 bases and at J to 5 bases, leaving 5 bases not matched to a gene. As DNA, the CDR3 is TGTGCCAGCAGCTCGGGACTAGCGGGAGTTACCGGGGAGCTGTTTTTT. It yields the protein CASSSGLAGVTGELFF.

This clonotype has just a few counts. The chain is built from TRBV5-6 and TRBJ1-3; TRBD1 might be the D (5 bases). CDR1 and CDR2 from the germline V gene are SGHDT and YYEEEE. The CDR3 runs 17 residues. V lost 0 bases, J lost 0 bases, and 13 bases lay in between. The CDR3 reads CASSLGPGGNSGNTIYF. The CDR3 DNA sequence: TGTGCCAGCAGCTTGGGGCCGGGGGGGAACTCTGGAAACACCATATATTTT.

CDR3 sequence: CATRDGVTDTQYF. DNA for the CDR3: TGTGCCACCCGGGACGGAGTCACAGATACGCAGTATTTT. V is TRBV2 and J is TRBJ2-3, with D perhaps TRBD1 or TRBD2 (5 bases each). V was trimmed by 10 bases and J by 2 bases, leaving 13 bases between them. The germline CDR1 and CDR2 sequences are SNHLY and FYNNEI. The CDR3 covers 13 residues.

In this sample, this clonotype turned up a few times. This sequence joins TRBV11-1 and TRBJ2-2; D not certain. Germline-derived CDR1 and CDR2 are SGHAT and FQDESV (reference sequence). Trimming took off 5 bases at V and 4 bases at J, with 8 bases between the two ends. This CDR3 has 13 amino acids. CDR3 sequence (DNA): TGTGCCAGCAGCACCTTAGGCACCGGGGAGCTGTTTTTT. The encoded protein is CASSTLGTGELFF.

This clonotype was counted ten times or more. The chain is built from TRBV20-1 and TRBJ2-3; 8 bases are a match to TRBD2. Germline V gene data show CDR1 as DFQATT and CDR2 as SNEGSKA (reference sequence). CDR3 length equals 15 residues. Losses at the gene ends were 5 bases for V and 2 bases for J; bases not matched to a gene: 9. CDR3 bases: TGCAGTGCTCACCTGAGCGGGGGTTTCACAGATACGCAGTATTTT. Translating it yields CSAHLSGGFTDTQYF.

This rearrangement joins TRBV9 to TRBJ2-3; D possibly corresponds to TRBD2 (6 bases). In germline, CDR1 is SGDLS, CDR2 YYNGEE. This CDR3 has 15 residues. V shed 0 bases and J shed 4 bases, with 12 bases lying between them. The CDR3 loop reads CASSVVAGYSDTQYF. The CDR3 DNA is TGTGCCAGCAGCGTAGTTGCGGGGTATTCAGATACGCAGTATTTT.

This clonotype was counted a few times. This chain connects TRBV5-1 to TRBJ2-7; weak D call: TRBD2 (5 bases). Looked up from germline, CDR1 is SGHRS and CDR2 is YFSETQ. CDR3 length: 14 residues. Trimming pared 0 bases from V and 7 bases from J, leaving 14 bases between. CDR3 protein: CASSLGAGSGEQYF. CDR3 sequence (DNA): TGCGCCAGCAGCTTGGGGGCGGGCTCGGGAGAGCAGTACTTC. Supplemented by reference TRBV5-1 and TRBJ2-7, the full variable domain reads KAGVTQTPRYLIKTRGQQVTLSCSPISGHRSVSWYQQTPGQGLQFLFEYFSETQRNKGNFPGRFSGRQFSNSRSEMNVSTLELGDSALYLCASSLGAGSGEQYFGPGTRLTVT.

V and J are TRBV6-1 and TRBJ2-1; weak D call: TRBD1 (5 bases). Germline V gives CDR1 MNHNS, CDR2 SASEGT. The V end was cut by 5 bases, the J end by 5 bases, with 19 bases between. CDR3 size: 16 residues. The CDR3 coding sequence is TGTGCCAGCAGTCGAGGACCAGAGGTAGGGGACAATGAGCAGTTCTTC. Amino acids: CASSRGPEVGDNEQFF.